A selection of T cell receptor beta chains follows, all from one sample in a study of cytomegalovirus exposure and HLA in healthy donors. Sequencing used immunoSEQ multiplex PCR; TCRdb keeps in-frame clones, though not all of them. The sample's table shows about 170,000 clones. Sequenced material: PBMCs. Receptors were obtained from a young woman in good health and CMV-seropositive. Both conserved end residues are part of each CDR3. A D gene is named only where the DNA matches it firmly.

D gene	J gene	V gene	CDR3 DNA	CDR3 protein
NA	TRBJ1-2	TRBV28	TGTGCCAGCAGTTTACGGGGGGATGGCTACACCTTC	CASSLRGDGYTF
TRBD2	TRBJ2-7	TRBV11-1	TGTGCCAGCAGCGACGGGGGGTTCACCTACGAGCAGTACTTC	CASSDGGFTYEQYF
NA	TRBJ2-1	TRBV7-2	TGTGCCAGCAGCTTAGAGGCAGGGATCTACAATGAGCAGTTCTTC	CASSLEAGIYNEQFF
NA	TRBJ1-5	TRBV2	TGTGCCAGCACGGTGGCAGGGGCGACCAATCAGCCCCAGCATTTT	CASTVAGATNQPQHF
TRBD1	TRBJ2-7	TRBV11-2	TGTGCCAGCAGCTTAGCTAGGACAGGCTACGAGCAGTACTTC	CASSLARTGYEQYF
NA	TRBJ2-1	TRBV11-3	TGTGCCAGCAGTCGGGGGAGCTCCTACAATGAGCAGTTCTTC	CASSRGSSYNEQFF
NA	TRBJ2-1	TRBV7-7	TGTGCTAGCAGCATCGGACAGAACAATGAGCAGTTCTTC	CASSIGQNNEQFF
TRBD2	TRBJ2-3	TRBV27	TGTGCCAGCAGTCTCCTCGCGGGGGTGGGCACAGATACGCAGTATTTT	CASSLLAGVGTDTQYF
NA	TRBJ2-2	TRBV7-8	TGTGCCAGCAGCCCACCTAGTGGGGCCACCGGGGAGCTGTTTTTT	CASSPPSGATGELFF
TRBD1	TRBJ2-7	TRBV5-1	TGCGCCAGCAGCTTGGGAGACAGGGATAGCTCCTACGAGCAGTACTTC	CASSLGDRDSSYEQYF
TRBD2	TRBJ2-3	TRBV11-2	TGTGCCAGCAGCCCGACAGCGGGGGACACAGATACGCAGTATTTT	CASSPTAGDTDTQYF
NA	TRBJ1-1	TRBV27	TGTGCCAGCAGGGTTCAGGGGTTGAAGCCTGAAGCTTTCTTT	CASRVQGLKPEAFF
TRBD2	TRBJ2-7	TRBV7-9	TGTGCCAGCAGCTTAGAAGGGGCGGGGGGCATCTACGAGCAGTACTTC	CASSLEGAGGIYEQYF
TRBD1	TRBJ1-2	TRBV29-1	TGCAGCGTTGAAGGGGACAGGGTTTTCGATGGCTACACCTTC	CSVEGDRVFDGYTF
TRBD1	TRBJ1-5	TRBV27	TGTGCCAGCAGTGGAGGGACAGGGGCCGATCAGCCCCAGCATTTT	CASSGGTGADQPQHF
TRBD2	TRBJ2-7	TRBV6-1	TGTGCCAGCAACAACCCGGGACTAGCGGTCTACGAGCAGTACTTC	CASNNPGLAVYEQYF
NA	TRBJ2-5	TRBV5-1	TGCGCCAGCAGCTTGGCCTCTAGCTGGGAGACCCAGTACTTC	CASSLASSWETQYF
NA	TRBJ2-1	TRBV29-1	TGCAGCGCCAACAGGGGACTCTCCTACAATGAGCAGTTCTTC	CSANRGLSYNEQFF
TRBD1	TRBJ1-1	TRBV5-6	TGTGCCAGCAGCTTGGCCCGGGACAGGGAGGTAGCTGAAGCTTTCTTT	CASSLARDREVAEAFF
NA	TRBJ1-1	TRBV18	TGTGCCAGCTCACCACTTAGGAACACTGAAGCTTTCTTT	CASSPLRNTEAFF
TRBD1	TRBJ2-3	TRBV6-1	TGTGCCAGCAGTGCCTTCCGGGACAGCAGCACAGATACGCAGTATTTT	CASSAFRDSSTDTQYF
TRBD2	TRBJ2-2	TRBV7-9	TGTGCCAGCAGGGCGGGGGAGGCCACCGGGGAGCTGTTTTTT	CASRAGEATGELFF
TRBD2	TRBJ2-5	TRBV2	TGTGCCAGCAGGGGGACTAGCGGGAGTATCGTGGAGACCCAGTACTTC	CASRGTSGSIVETQYF
NA	TRBJ2-4	TRBV30	TGTGCCTGGAGCAGGGGGGCCTCTGGAGCCAAAAACATTCAGTACTTC	CAWSRGASGAKNIQYF
NA	TRBJ1-2	TRBV10-1	TGCGCCAGCAGTGAGTCCCGGGGAAGCGGCTACACCTTC	CASSESRGSGYTF
NA	TRBJ2-2	TRBV12-5	TGTGCTAGTGGTTTGGTAACGGGGAACACCGGGGAGCTGTTTTTT	CASGLVTGNTGELFF
TRBD1	TRBJ2-7	TRBV10-3	TGTGCCTCGAGGCAGGGGGCTTACGAGCAGTACTTC	CASRQGAYEQYF
NA	TRBJ2-7	TRBV4-1	TGCGCCAGCAGCCAAGATTATGCGGGGCTTGCCTACGAGCAGTACTTC	CASSQDYAGLAYEQYF
TRBD1	TRBJ1-2	TRBV13	TGTGCCAGCAGCTCGGACAGGGGCTATGGCTACACCTTC	CASSSDRGYGYTF
NA	TRBJ2-7	TRBV7-2	TGTGCCAGCAGCTTAGGAGGAATTACCTACGAGCAGTACTTC	CASSLGGITYEQYF
TRBD2	TRBJ2-5	TRBV9	TGTGCCAGCAGCCCTACGACTAGCGGGGGTGGAGAGACCCAGTACTTC	CASSPTTSGGGETQYF
TRBD1	TRBJ2-1	TRBV5-1	TGCGCCAGCAGCCCTTGGACAGGGGTGGGCAATGAGCAGTTCTTC	CASSPWTGVGNEQFF
NA	TRBJ1-3	TRBV10-2	TGCGCCAGCTCACAGGACTCTGGAAACACCATATATTTT	CASSQDSGNTIYF
NA	TRBJ1-1	TRBV2	TGTGCCAGCACTCTAGCCCGGGAGACTGAAGCTTTCTTT	CASTLARETEAFF
NA	TRBJ2-4	TRBV10-3	TGTGCCATCAGTGACGCGGTAAACATTCAGTACTTC	CAISDAVNIQYF
NA	TRBJ1-2	TRBV10-1	TGCGCCAGCAGTGTCAGGGGCCCGTATGGCTACACCTTC	CASSVRGPYGYTF
NA	TRBJ1-6	TRBV7-2	TGTGCCAGCAGCCTCACTCGGGGGAAGGGTTCACCCCTCCACTTT	CASSLTRGKGSPLHF
TRBD1	TRBJ1-2	TRBV29-1	TGCAGCGCCCGGGACAGGGGAGATGGCTACACCTTC	CSARDRGDGYTF
NA	TRBJ2-2	TRBV28	TGTGCCAGCAGTTCAGAGGGTGTGGCCGGGGAGCTGTTTTTT	CASSSEGVAGELFF
TRBD2	TRBJ2-7	TRBV11-2	TGTGCCAGCAGCTTCCATCTAGCGGCCACCTACGAGCAGTACTTC	CASSFHLAATYEQYF
TRBD1	TRBJ1-1	TRBV11-2	TGTGCCAGCAGGTTGACAGGGGAAGGCATCACTGAAGCTTTCTTT	CASRLTGEGITEAFF
NA	TRBJ1-1	TRBV27	TGTGCCAGCAGTTTCTACTTTGCGGCTGAAGCTTTCTTT	CASSFYFAAEAFF
NA	TRBJ2-7	TRBV7-2	TGTGCCAGCACCGGGGGCTACGAGCAGTACTTC	CASTGGYEQYF
NA	TRBJ1-1	TRBV5-1	TGCGCCAGCAGTTCACAGGGTTACACTGAAGCTTTCTTT	CASSSQGYTEAFF
NA	TRBJ1-2	TRBV6-5	TGTGCCAGCAGTTACTCGGGGACAAGCTATGGCTACACCTTC	CASSYSGTSYGYTF
NA	TRBJ2-5	TRBV7-9	TGTGCCAGCAGCCGTGACAGGCCGGAGACCCAGTACTTC	CASSRDRPETQYF
TRBD2	TRBJ2-1	TRBV11-2	TGTGCCAGCAGCTCGTTCAAGCGGGACGGGGAGCAGTTCTTC	CASSSFKRDGEQFF
NA	TRBJ2-5	TRBV7-9	TGTGCCAGCAGCTCGGATTGGGGTAGCGGAGAGACCCAGTACTTC	CASSSDWGSGETQYF
NA	TRBJ2-2	TRBV5-5	TGTGCCAGCAGCTCAGGGGATAGCACCGGGGAGCTGTTTTTT	CASSSGDSTGELFF